These 5 T cell receptor beta chains were sequenced from one sample in a study of shared clonotypes between healthy human individuals. Repertoires were generated with immunoSEQ multiplex PCR, while TCRdb's copy carries only in-frame clones and drops some. The data contain about 600,000 clones, around 76% of them singletons. The source material was PBMCs. The receptors shown here come from a woman aged 40 to 50 in good health. Some clones in this sample may be carry-over from other donors' samples.

The chain recombines TRBV19 with TRBJ1-4; D ambiguous. This CDR3 comprises 13 residues. Per germline, CDR1 LNHDA and CDR2 SQIVND (reference sequence). Deletions cut 4 bases from V and 5 bases from J, with 8 bases between. Here the CDR3 DNA reads TGTGCCAGTAGTACGGATCGGAATGAAAAACTGTTTTTT. Amino acid sequence: CASSTDRNEKLFF.

The gene calls are TRBV19 and TRBJ1-5; D remains ambiguous. V dropped 1 base and J dropped 0 bases, with 13 bases sitting between them. The CDR3 is made up of 17 amino acids. CDR1 is LNHDA and CDR2 is SQIVND in the germline V gene (reference sequence). The CDR3 loop is CASSIGRKVGSNQPQHF. The CDR3 DNA sequence: TGTGCCAGTAGTATAGGCAGGAAAGTGGGTAGCAATCAGCCCCAGCATTTT.

The rearrangement links TRBV28 to TRBJ2-5, with D perhaps matching TRBD2 (5 bases). Germline lookup yields CDR1 MDHEN and CDR2 SYDVKM. With 1 base removed from V and 5 bases from J, the gap between germline ends came to 11 bases. The CDR3 length is 14 residues. CDR3 nucleotides: TGTGCCAGCAGTTTATTCGTCGGGGAGGAGACCCAGTACTTC. Translating gives CASSLFVGEETQYF. Complete variable domain (other parts from reference TRBV28 and TRBJ2-5): DVKVTQSSRYLVKRTGEKVFLECVQDMDHENMFWYRQDPGLGLRLIYFSYDVKMKEKGDIPEGYSVSREKKERFSLILESASTNQTSMYLCASSLFVGEETQYFGPGTRLLVL.

This clone appeared a few times. J is TRBJ1-3 and V is TRBV10-3; D unclear. This CDR3 is built from 15 residues. V lost 2 bases to trimming and J lost 4 bases, with 12 bases between them. The germline V gene has CDR1 ENHRY and CDR2 SYGVKD. DNA for the CDR3: TGTGCCATCAGTGAGGCCGAGATCTCCGGAAACACCATATATTTT. Amino acids: CAISEAEISGNTIYF.

V gene TRBV6-6 combines with J gene TRBJ2-7; unclear D gene. The V gene lost 6 bases and the J gene lost 0 bases, with 12 bases spanning the gap. This CDR3 spans 14 amino acids. Germline CDR1 reads MNHNY; CDR2 reads SVGAGI (reference sequence). As DNA, the CDR3 is TGTGCCAGCAGCCGGGCGGCGAACTCCTACGAGCAGTACTTC. It specifies CASSRAANSYEQYF.